This T cell receptor beta chain derives from a study of T cell responses to AZD1222 COVID-19 vaccine (dated by TCRdb to the early 2020s). Some background on the complete study: AZD1222 recipients with second doses at about 4 weeks or about 12 weeks were pooled, because spike-specific TCR depth and breadth did not differ between schedules. Trial participants were enrolled by age into subgroups of 18-55, 56-69 and 70-plus years, and 148, 28 and 57 TCR-sequenced participants, respectively, were included in these subgroups. A total of around 240 trial participants underwent TCR sequencing, of whom 200 to 220 had received two doses of AZD1222 and approximately 26 had received two doses of the MenACWY control vaccine. General findings and caveats noted by the study authors: The whole spike protein was spanned by vaccine-associated CD4 TCRs, and dominant responses were seen in regions 160-218 and 743-854. Participants were mostly white British, with more females than males. The authors suggested clonal diversity may have been underestimated. Reportedly, almost half of the unique spike-specific TCRs recognized epitopes lying outside the regions that are mutated in the B.1.351 and B.1.1.7 variants. The 56-69-year group was small, and its depth increase did not reach significance, likely because of low power. After two AZD1222 doses, spike-specific TCR breadth and depth were significantly higher than at day 0 and than in MenACWY recipients. Conclusions about previously exposed vaccinees were limited because only a handful of AZD1222 recipients were SARS-CoV-2 seropositive at baseline. Because no samples from the day 14 peak response were available, repertoires could be characterized only after the peak T cell response.

This specimen's time point label, per the study, means: baseline before first vaccination. Samples from vaccinated people were obtained from the UK trials COV001 and COV002, which included a single-blind randomized controlled phase 2/3 trial of AZD1222 (ChAdOx1 nCoV-19) in healthy adults. For TCRbeta chain sequencing, PBMC samples from trial participants were taken at day 0 and at day 28 after the second dose. The CDR3 goes from the cysteine to the phenylalanine over 16 residues. Solely the CDR3 DNA is kept, with 48 bases framed from the first base. Trimming leaves V shorter by 5 bases and J shorter by 0 bases, with the junction holding 7 bases beyond the gene matches. CDR1 SNHLY and CDR2 FYNNEI were looked up in the germline V gene. About this clone: Its antigen is still unknown. It has no much larger one-base neighbor in the sample; base qualities were not kept.

The CDR3 regions of human TCRbeta chains were analyzed by immunosequencing. The original pipeline was this. TCRs in the repertoires were matched against a reference library of SARS-CoV-2-specific TCRs that had been generated with the MIRA antigen-specificity platform. Breadth was defined as the fraction of unique TCRs that were SARS-CoV-2-associated. Depth was defined as the fraction of total T cells that were SARS-CoV-2-associated. Using the MIRA data, each spike-specific TCR was mapped to the spike region that the TCR reacts to and placed in a CD4 or CD8 class. Log10-transformed breadth and depth values were compared by one-way ANOVA with Sidak's multiple comparisons tests. The clones in this table, taken by TCRdb from immuneACCESS, are in-frame only. Not every clone is retained; where verified, under half of the shortfall comes from an unresolved V gene, and the cause of the rest is unknown. D and trimming were read from the DNA, whereas the V and J calls and clone size are those reported in that table. The sample includes about 140,000 clones, with 90% observed a single time. Roughly 3.2% of the sample is held by the ten biggest clonotypes.

The receptor was derived from an adult in good health. The input for sequencing was peripheral blood, taken on day 0 of AZD1222 vaccination. Recombination connected TRBV2 to TRBJ2-1, and TRBD2 matches 7 of the central bases. The CDR3 is CASSRDYQTSYNEQFF. The DNA sequence is TGTGCCAGCAGTCGGGACTACCAGACCTCCTACAATGAGCAGTTCTTC.